A selection of T cell receptor beta chains follows, all from one sample in a study of spatial heterogeneity in lung cancer. TCRdb reprocessed the 5' RACE reads via MiXCR and lists one record per CDR3 protein. The sample carries some 40,000 distinct CDR3 sequences, just over 3% recorded once. Sequences were derived from normal lung tissue next to the tumor, sampled at surgery. These receptors were taken from a male donor with early-stage non-small cell lung cancer. Each CDR3 is given with its conserved first and last residue. A D gene is named only where the DNA matches it firmly. Clone sizes are given selectively: once, few, many, or a class where the clone is expanded.

v_gene: TRBV7-3; j_gene: TRBJ2-7; d_gene: NA; abundance: many; CDR3aa: CASSLMTGNEQYF; CDR3nt: TGTGCCAGCAGCTTAATGACAGGAAACGAGCAGTACTTC
v_gene: TRBV6-2/TRBV6-3; j_gene: TRBJ2-6; d_gene: NA; abundance: many; CDR3aa: CASRGTFRANVLTF; CDR3nt: TGTGCCAGCAGGGGCACATTTAGAGCCAACGTCCTGACTTTC
v_gene: TRBV13; j_gene: TRBJ1-3; d_gene: NA; abundance: many; CDR3aa: CASSSSWSSGNTIYF; CDR3nt: TGTGCCAGCAGCTCATCTTGGAGCTCTGGAAACACCATATATTTT
v_gene: TRBV3-1; j_gene: TRBJ1-4; d_gene: NA; abundance: many; CDR3aa: CASSPGDREKLFF; CDR3nt: TGTGCCAGCAGCCCGGGGGATCGTGAAAAACTGTTTTTT
v_gene: TRBV7-9; j_gene: TRBJ1-4; d_gene: TRBD1; abundance: many; CDR3aa: CASSDSSGGGEKLFF; CDR3nt: TGTGCCAGCAGCGATAGTTCAGGGGGCGGCGAAAAACTGTTTTTT
v_gene: TRBV7-8; j_gene: TRBJ2-3; d_gene: NA; abundance: many; CDR3aa: CASSLVYGNRNTQYF; CDR3nt: TGTGCCAGCAGCTTAGTTTACGGCAATAGGAATACGCAGTATTTT
v_gene: TRBV29-1; j_gene: TRBJ2-3; d_gene: TRBD1; abundance: many; CDR3aa: CSVEQVGQGKETDTQYF; CDR3nt: TGCAGCGTTGAACAGGTGGGACAGGGGAAGGAGACAGATACGCAGTATTTT
v_gene: TRBV6-1; j_gene: TRBJ1-1; d_gene: NA; abundance: many; CDR3aa: CASSTRQTTEAFF; CDR3nt: TGTGCCAGCAGTACCAGACAGACCACTGAAGCTTTCTTT
v_gene: TRBV7-3; j_gene: TRBJ2-1; d_gene: TRBD2; abundance: many; CDR3aa: CASSLAGVREQFF; CDR3nt: TGTGCCAGCTCGCTAGCGGGAGTTCGTGAGCAGTTCTTC
v_gene: TRBV7-8; j_gene: TRBJ1-2; d_gene: TRBD1; abundance: many; CDR3aa: CASSLEGSGGFNYGYTF; CDR3nt: TGTGCCAGCAGCTTAGAAGGGTCAGGGGGATTCAACTATGGCTACACCTTC
v_gene: TRBV20-1; j_gene: TRBJ2-3; d_gene: NA; abundance: few; CDR3aa: CSARVLAGATDTQYF; CDR3nt: TGCAGTGCTAGGGTACTAGCTGGTGCGACAGATACGCAGTATTTT
v_gene: TRBV7-9; j_gene: TRBJ2-3; d_gene: TRBD1; abundance: few; CDR3aa: CASTDRGPADTQYF; CDR3nt: TGTGCCAGCACGGACAGGGGGCCGGCAGATACGCAGTATTTT
v_gene: TRBV6-2/TRBV6-3; j_gene: TRBJ2-5; d_gene: TRBD1; abundance: many; CDR3aa: CASSSGTGRVQETQYF; CDR3nt: TGTGCCAGCAGTTCTGGGACAGGGCGCGTCCAAGAGACCCAGTACTTC
v_gene: TRBV7-2; j_gene: TRBJ1-1; d_gene: NA; abundance: many; CDR3aa: CASSLVPTANTEAFF; CDR3nt: TGTGCCAGCAGCTTAGTCCCCACAGCGAACACTGAAGCTTTCTTT
v_gene: TRBV29-1; j_gene: TRBJ1-1; d_gene: NA; abundance: many; CDR3aa: CSVPGNTEAFF; CDR3nt: TGCAGCGTGCCAGGAAACACTGAAGCTTTCTTT
v_gene: TRBV12-3/TRBV12-4; j_gene: TRBJ2-1; d_gene: TRBD2; abundance: many; CDR3aa: CASCPHLREGNEQFF; CDR3nt: TGTGCCAGTTGCCCCCACCTTCGGGAGGGCAATGAGCAGTTCTTC
v_gene: TRBV20-1; j_gene: TRBJ1-6; d_gene: NA; abundance: many; CDR3aa: CSARSGPYNSPLHF; CDR3nt: TGCAGTGCTAGATCGGGACCCTATAATTCACCCCTCCACTTT
v_gene: TRBV12-3/TRBV12-4; j_gene: TRBJ1-5; d_gene: TRBD1; abundance: many; CDR3aa: CASKGQGLGQPQHF; CDR3nt: TGTGCCAGCAAAGGACAGGGTTTGGGTCAGCCCCAGCATTTT
v_gene: TRBV4-1; j_gene: TRBJ1-4; d_gene: NA; abundance: many; CDR3aa: CASSQVWQGNFHEKLFF; CDR3nt: TGCGCCAGCAGCCAAGTATGGCAGGGTAATTTTCATGAAAAACTGTTTTTT
v_gene: TRBV27; j_gene: TRBJ2-2; d_gene: NA; abundance: many; CDR3aa: CASSLSRGTGELFF; CDR3nt: TGTGCCAGCAGTCTCAGTAGGGGCACCGGGGAGCTGTTTTTT
v_gene: TRBV12-3/TRBV12-4; j_gene: TRBJ2-7; d_gene: NA; abundance: many; CDR3aa: CASSWDIYEQYF; CDR3nt: TGTGCCAGCAGTTGGGACATCTACGAGCAGTACTTC
v_gene: TRBV7-6; j_gene: TRBJ1-5; d_gene: NA; abundance: many; CDR3aa: CASSSLGQPQHF; CDR3nt: TGTGCCAGCAGCTCTTTGGGTCAGCCCCAGCATTTT
v_gene: TRBV24-1; j_gene: TRBJ2-3; d_gene: TRBD1; abundance: few; CDR3aa: CATSDPSFRQGGQYF; CDR3nt: TGTGCCACCAGTGATCCTTCCTTTCGACAGGGGGGGCAGTATTTT
v_gene: TRBV7-3; j_gene: TRBJ2-2; d_gene: NA; abundance: many; CDR3aa: CASSLSKTGELFF; CDR3nt: TGTGCCAGCAGCTTATCTAAAACCGGGGAGCTGTTTTTT
v_gene: TRBV2; j_gene: TRBJ1-6; d_gene: NA; abundance: few; CDR3aa: CASTREIDSPLHF; CDR3nt: TGTGCCAGCACTAGGGAAATAGATTCACCCCTCCACTTT
v_gene: TRBV7-8; j_gene: TRBJ1-2; d_gene: NA; abundance: many; CDR3aa: CASSPGATNYGYTF; CDR3nt: TGTGCCAGCAGCCCGGGGGCGACTAACTATGGCTACACCTTC
v_gene: TRBV5-1; j_gene: TRBJ2-6; d_gene: TRBD2; abundance: many; CDR3aa: CASSLSGGAGANVLTF; CDR3nt: TGCGCCAGCAGCTTGTCGGGAGGCGCTGGGGCCAACGTCCTGACTTTC
v_gene: TRBV14; j_gene: TRBJ2-1; d_gene: NA; abundance: many; CDR3aa: CASSQEMGRGYNEQFF; CDR3nt: TGTGCCAGCAGCCAAGAAATGGGGCGAGGATACAATGAGCAGTTCTTC
v_gene: TRBV11-2; j_gene: TRBJ2-5; d_gene: TRBD2; abundance: many; CDR3aa: CASSLGTGTSGQETQYF; CDR3nt: TGTGCCAGCAGCTTGGGAACAGGAACTAGCGGCCAAGAGACCCAGTACTTC
v_gene: TRBV28; j_gene: TRBJ2-5; d_gene: TRBD1; abundance: many; CDR3aa: CASSLSRGQKETQYF; CDR3nt: TGTGCCAGCAGTTTATCCAGGGGGCAGAAAGAGACCCAGTACTTC
v_gene: TRBV7-9; j_gene: TRBJ2-3; d_gene: TRBD2; abundance: many; CDR3aa: CASSLGVAGDSDTQYF; CDR3nt: TGTGCCAGCAGCTTGGGTGTAGCGGGAGACTCAGATACGCAGTATTTT
v_gene: TRBV20-1; j_gene: TRBJ1-2; d_gene: NA; abundance: few; CDR3aa: CSARDQGGDYGYTF; CDR3nt: TGCAGTGCTAGAGATCAAGGAGGCGACTATGGCTACACCTTC
v_gene: TRBV7-2; j_gene: TRBJ2-1; d_gene: NA; abundance: many; CDR3aa: CASSFQGGKDEQFF; CDR3nt: TGTGCCAGCAGCTTTCAGGGTGGGAAGGATGAGCAGTTCTTC
v_gene: TRBV7-8; j_gene: TRBJ2-4; d_gene: TRBD2; abundance: NA; CDR3aa: CASSSLAGGPTGNIQYF; CDR3nt: TGTGCCAGCAGCTCCCTAGCGGGGGGGCCGACGGGGAACATTCAGTACTTC
v_gene: TRBV28; j_gene: TRBJ1-1; d_gene: TRBD1; abundance: NA; CDR3aa: CASGPRGLNTEAFF; CDR3nt: TGTGCCAGCGGACCCAGGGGGCTGAACACTGAAGCTTTCTTT
v_gene: TRBV28; j_gene: TRBJ1-1; d_gene: NA; abundance: many; CDR3aa: CASRIRLITEAFF; CDR3nt: TGTGCCAGCAGAATTAGACTAATCACTGAAGCTTTCTTT
v_gene: TRBV6-1; j_gene: TRBJ2-3; d_gene: TRBD2; abundance: many; CDR3aa: CASSKAGGFTDTQYF; CDR3nt: TGTGCCAGCTCCAAGGCGGGAGGGTTCACAGATACGCAGTATTTT
v_gene: TRBV10-2; j_gene: TRBJ1-1; d_gene: NA; abundance: many; CDR3aa: CASTRPVQGLNTEAFF; CDR3nt: TGCGCCAGCACCCGCCCCGTGCAAGGTTTGAACACTGAAGCTTTCTTT
v_gene: TRBV5-1; j_gene: TRBJ2-7; d_gene: TRBD1; abundance: many; CDR3aa: CASPICKDREPYEQYF; CDR3nt: TGCGCCAGCCCCATATGTAAAGACAGGGAGCCCTACGAGCAGTACTTC
v_gene: TRBV14; j_gene: TRBJ1-2; d_gene: NA; abundance: NA; CDR3aa: CASSQQATYGYTF; CDR3nt: TGTGCCAGCAGCCAACAGGCCACCTATGGCTACACCTTC
v_gene: TRBV6-5; j_gene: TRBJ2-7; d_gene: NA; abundance: many; CDR3aa: CASSHPGNQQYF; CDR3nt: TGTGCCAGCAGTCATCCGGGGAACCAGCAGTACTTC
v_gene: TRBV28; j_gene: TRBJ1-5; d_gene: NA; abundance: many; CDR3aa: CASSRDSNQPQHF; CDR3nt: TGTGCCAGCAGTCGTGATAGCAATCAGCCCCAGCATTTT
v_gene: TRBV27; j_gene: TRBJ2-2; d_gene: NA; abundance: many; CDR3aa: CARGGPLFNTGELFF; CDR3nt: TGTGCCAGGGGAGGACCTCTATTCAACACCGGGGAGCTGTTTTTT
v_gene: TRBV28; j_gene: TRBJ1-2; d_gene: NA; abundance: many; CDR3aa: CASSHTANYGYTF; CDR3nt: TGTGCCAGCAGTCACACAGCTAACTATGGCTACACCTTC
v_gene: TRBV11-3; j_gene: TRBJ2-7; d_gene: NA; abundance: many; CDR3aa: CASRFRSLTPNYYEQYF; CDR3nt: TGTGCCAGCAGATTCCGGTCTCTTACCCCGAACTACTACGAGCAGTACTTC
v_gene: TRBV3-1; j_gene: TRBJ2-3; d_gene: TRBD2; abundance: many; CDR3aa: CASSLERGRMADTQYF; CDR3nt: TGTGCCAGCAGCCTGGAGCGGGGTAGGATGGCAGATACGCAGTATTTT
v_gene: TRBV18; j_gene: TRBJ1-2; d_gene: TRBD1; abundance: many; CDR3aa: CASSPGDSVPAGYTF; CDR3nt: TGTGCCAGCTCACCAGGGGACAGCGTTCCCGCCGGCTACACCTTC
v_gene: TRBV4-2; j_gene: TRBJ2-6; d_gene: NA; abundance: many; CDR3aa: CASSQALAASGANVLTF; CDR3nt: TGTGCCAGCAGCCAAGCTTTGGCGGCCTCTGGGGCCAACGTCCTGACTTTC
v_gene: TRBV28; j_gene: TRBJ1-2; d_gene: TRBD1; abundance: many; CDR3aa: CASSQISAGGYGYTF; CDR3nt: TGTGCCAGCAGTCAAATTAGCGCAGGGGGCTATGGCTACACCTTC
v_gene: TRBV5-1; j_gene: TRBJ1-1; d_gene: TRBD1; abundance: many; CDR3aa: CASSFGQGLMNTEAFF; CDR3nt: TGCGCCAGCAGTTTCGGACAGGGCCTCATGAACACTGAAGCTTTCTTT
v_gene: TRBV6-5; j_gene: TRBJ1-2; d_gene: NA; abundance: many; CDR3aa: CASSHMGGGDGYTF; CDR3nt: TGTGCCAGCAGTCACATGGGGGGGGGCGATGGCTACACCTTC
v_gene: TRBV28; j_gene: TRBJ1-2; d_gene: NA; abundance: many; CDR3aa: CASSSPGANYGYTF; CDR3nt: TGTGCCAGCAGTTCCCCCGGGGCAAACTATGGCTACACCTTC
v_gene: TRBV7-9; j_gene: TRBJ1-4; d_gene: NA; abundance: many; CDR3aa: CASSLIQAEEKLFF; CDR3nt: TGTGCCAGCAGCTTAATACAGGCGGAGGAAAAACTGTTTTTT
v_gene: TRBV4-2; j_gene: TRBJ1-6; d_gene: NA; abundance: NA; CDR3aa: CASSHGNSPLHF; CDR3nt: TGTGCCAGCAGCCACGGCAATTCACCCCTCCACTTT